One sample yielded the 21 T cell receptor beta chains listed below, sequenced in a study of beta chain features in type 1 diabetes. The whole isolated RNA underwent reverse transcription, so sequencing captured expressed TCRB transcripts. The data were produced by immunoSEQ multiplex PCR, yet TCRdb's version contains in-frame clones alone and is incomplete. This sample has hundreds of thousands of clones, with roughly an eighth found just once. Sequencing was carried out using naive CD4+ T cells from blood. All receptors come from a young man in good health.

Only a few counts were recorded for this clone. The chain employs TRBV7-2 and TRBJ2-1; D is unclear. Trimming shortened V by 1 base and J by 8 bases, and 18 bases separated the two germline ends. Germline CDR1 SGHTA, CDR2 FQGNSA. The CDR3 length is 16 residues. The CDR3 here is CASSLEARLVSDEQFF. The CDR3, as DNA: TGTGCCAGCAGCTTAGAAGCTAGACTCGTGAGCGATGAGCAGTTCTTC.

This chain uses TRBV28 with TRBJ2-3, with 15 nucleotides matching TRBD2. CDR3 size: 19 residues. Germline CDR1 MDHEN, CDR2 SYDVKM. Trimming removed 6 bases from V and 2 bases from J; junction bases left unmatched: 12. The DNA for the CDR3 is TGTGCCAGCAGCCCGCTGGGGGGGACTAGCGGGAGGATCACAGATACGCAGTATTTT. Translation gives CASSPLGGTSGRITDTQYF. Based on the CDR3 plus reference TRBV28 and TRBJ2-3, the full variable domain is DVKVTQSSRYLVKRTGEKVFLECVQDMDHENMFWYRQDPGLGLRLIYFSYDVKMKEKGDIPEGYSVSREKKERFSLILESASTNQTSMYLCASSPLGGTSGRITDTQYFGPGTRLTVL.

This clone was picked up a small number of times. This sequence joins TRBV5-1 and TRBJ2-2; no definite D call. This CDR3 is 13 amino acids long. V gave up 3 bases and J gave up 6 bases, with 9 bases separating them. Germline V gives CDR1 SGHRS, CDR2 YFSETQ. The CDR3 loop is CASSSLTAGELFF. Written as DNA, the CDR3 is TGCGCCAGCAGCTCGCTAACTGCCGGGGAGCTGTTTTTT.

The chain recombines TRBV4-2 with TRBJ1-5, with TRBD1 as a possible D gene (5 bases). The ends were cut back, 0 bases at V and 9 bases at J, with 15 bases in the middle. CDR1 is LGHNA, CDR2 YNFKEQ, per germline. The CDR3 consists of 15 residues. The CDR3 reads CASSQDPGGVGPQHF. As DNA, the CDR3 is TGTGCCAGCAGCCAAGATCCCGGGGGGGTAGGGCCCCAGCATTTT.

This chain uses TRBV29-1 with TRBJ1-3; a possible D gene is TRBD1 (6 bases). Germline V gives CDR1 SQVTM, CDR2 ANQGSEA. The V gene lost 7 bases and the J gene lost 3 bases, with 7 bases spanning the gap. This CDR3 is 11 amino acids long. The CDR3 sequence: CSGQVGNTIYF. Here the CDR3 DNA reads TGCAGCGGACAGGTTGGAAACACCATATATTTT.

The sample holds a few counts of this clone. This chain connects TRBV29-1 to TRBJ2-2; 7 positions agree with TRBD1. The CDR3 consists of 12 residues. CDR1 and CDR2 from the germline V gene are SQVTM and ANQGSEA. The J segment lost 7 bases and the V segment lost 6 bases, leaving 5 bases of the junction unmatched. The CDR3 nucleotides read TGCAGCGTAGACAGGGCCGGCGGGGAGCTGTTTTTT. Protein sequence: CSVDRAGGELFF.

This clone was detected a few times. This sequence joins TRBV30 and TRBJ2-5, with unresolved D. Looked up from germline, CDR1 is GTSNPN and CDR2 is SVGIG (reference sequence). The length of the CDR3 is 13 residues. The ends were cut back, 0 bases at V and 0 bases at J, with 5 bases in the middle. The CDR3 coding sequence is TGTGCCTGGAGTGTGAGGTACCAAGAGACCCAGTACTTC. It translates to CAWSVRYQETQYF.

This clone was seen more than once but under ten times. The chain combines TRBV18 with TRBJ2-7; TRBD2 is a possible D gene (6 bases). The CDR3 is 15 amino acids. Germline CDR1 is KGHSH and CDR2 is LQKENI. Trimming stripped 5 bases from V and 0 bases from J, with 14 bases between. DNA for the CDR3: TGTGCCAGCTCAGAGATGGGAGCGGGCTCCTACGAGCAGTACTTC. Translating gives CASSEMGAGSYEQYF.

Written as DNA, the CDR3 is TGTGCCAGCAGCTTAATACCGGGACAGGGGCAGCAACCCCTCCACTTT. Residues: CASSLIPGQGQQPLHF. The genes are TRBV7-6 and TRBJ1-6; 10 positions match TRBD1. The V gene end was trimmed by 2 bases and the J gene end by 12 bases; junction bases not matched to a gene: 10. This CDR3 has 16 amino acids. Germline CDR1 is SGHVS and CDR2 is FNYEAQ.

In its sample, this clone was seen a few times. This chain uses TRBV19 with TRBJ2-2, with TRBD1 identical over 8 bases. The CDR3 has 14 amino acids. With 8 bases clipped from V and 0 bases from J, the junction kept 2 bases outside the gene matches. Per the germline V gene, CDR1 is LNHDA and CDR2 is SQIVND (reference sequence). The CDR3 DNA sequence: TGTGCCAGTTCGGACAGGGCGAACACCGGGGAGCTGTTTTTT. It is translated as CASSDRANTGELFF.

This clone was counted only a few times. The CDR3 sequence is CASSRDNYGYTF. The CDR3 coding sequence is TGTGCCAGCAGCCGGGATAACTATGGCTACACCTTC. This rearrangement joins TRBV7-2 to TRBJ1-2; D remains ambiguous. Germline V gene data show CDR1 as SGHTA and CDR2 as FQGNSA. The CDR3 is made up of 12 amino acids. V dropped 5 bases and J dropped 1 base, with 5 bases sitting between them.

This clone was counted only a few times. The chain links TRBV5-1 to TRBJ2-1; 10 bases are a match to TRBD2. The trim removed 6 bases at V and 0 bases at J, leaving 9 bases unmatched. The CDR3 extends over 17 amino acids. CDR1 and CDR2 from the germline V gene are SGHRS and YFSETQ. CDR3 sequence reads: CASKYGTSASSYNEQFF. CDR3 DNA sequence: TGCGCCAGCAAGTATGGGACTAGCGCGAGCTCCTACAATGAGCAGTTCTTC.

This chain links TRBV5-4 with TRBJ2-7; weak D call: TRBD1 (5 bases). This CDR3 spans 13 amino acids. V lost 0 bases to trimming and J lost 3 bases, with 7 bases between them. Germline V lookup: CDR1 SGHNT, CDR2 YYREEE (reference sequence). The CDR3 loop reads CASSLAGFYEQYF. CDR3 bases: TGTGCCAGCAGCTTGGCAGGGTTCTACGAGCAGTACTTC. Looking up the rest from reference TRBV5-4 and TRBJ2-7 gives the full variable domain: ETGVTQSPTHLIKTRGQQVTLRCSSQSGHNTVSWYQQALGQGPQFIFQYYREEENGRGNFPPRFSGLQFPNYSSELNVNALELDDSALYLCASSLAGFYEQYFGPGTRLTVT.

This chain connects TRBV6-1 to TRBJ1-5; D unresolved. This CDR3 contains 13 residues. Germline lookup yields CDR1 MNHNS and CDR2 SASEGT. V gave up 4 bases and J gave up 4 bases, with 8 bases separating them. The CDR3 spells CASSGPPNQPQHF. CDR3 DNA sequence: TGTGCCAGCAGTGGGCCACCGAATCAGCCCCAGCATTTT.

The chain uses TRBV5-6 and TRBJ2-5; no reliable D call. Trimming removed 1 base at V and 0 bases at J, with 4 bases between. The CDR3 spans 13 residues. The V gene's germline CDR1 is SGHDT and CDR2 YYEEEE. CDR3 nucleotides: TGTGCCAGCAGCTTGTTTAACCAAGAGACCCAGTACTTC. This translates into CASSLFNQETQYF.

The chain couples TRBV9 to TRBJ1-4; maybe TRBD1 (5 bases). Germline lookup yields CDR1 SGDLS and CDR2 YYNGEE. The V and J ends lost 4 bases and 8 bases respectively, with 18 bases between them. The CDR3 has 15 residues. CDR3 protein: CASSSRAGTAEKLFF. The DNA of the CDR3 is TGTGCCAGCAGCTCAAGGGCAGGGACTGCGGAAAAACTGTTTTTT.

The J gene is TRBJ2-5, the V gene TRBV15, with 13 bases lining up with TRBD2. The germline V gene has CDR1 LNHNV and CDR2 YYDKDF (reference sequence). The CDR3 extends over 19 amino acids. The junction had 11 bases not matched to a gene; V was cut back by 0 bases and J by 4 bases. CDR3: CATSREGGTSGTVRETQYF. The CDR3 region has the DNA TGTGCCACCAGCAGAGAGGGGGGGACTAGCGGGACCGTAAGAGAGACCCAGTACTTC.

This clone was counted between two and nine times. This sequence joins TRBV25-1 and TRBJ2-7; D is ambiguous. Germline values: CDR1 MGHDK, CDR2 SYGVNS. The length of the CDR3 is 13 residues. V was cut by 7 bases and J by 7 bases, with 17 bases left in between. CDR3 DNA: TGTGCCAGCATCGGCGACTCCGGCGTTGAGCAGTACTTC. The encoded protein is CASIGDSGVEQYF.

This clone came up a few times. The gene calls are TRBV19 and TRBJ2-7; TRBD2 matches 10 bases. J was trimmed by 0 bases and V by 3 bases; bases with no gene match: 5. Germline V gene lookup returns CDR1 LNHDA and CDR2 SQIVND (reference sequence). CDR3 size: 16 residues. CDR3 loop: CASSIAGLAASYEQYF. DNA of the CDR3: TGTGCCAGTAGTATCGCCGGACTAGCGGCCTCCTACGAGCAGTACTTC.

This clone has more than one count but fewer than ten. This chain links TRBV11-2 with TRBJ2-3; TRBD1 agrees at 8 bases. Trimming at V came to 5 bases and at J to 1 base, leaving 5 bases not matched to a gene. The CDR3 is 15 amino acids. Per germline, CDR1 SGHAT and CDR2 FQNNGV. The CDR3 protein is CASSKDRVRTDTQYF. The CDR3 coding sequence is TGTGCCAGCAGCAAGGACAGGGTTCGCACAGATACGCAGTATTTT.

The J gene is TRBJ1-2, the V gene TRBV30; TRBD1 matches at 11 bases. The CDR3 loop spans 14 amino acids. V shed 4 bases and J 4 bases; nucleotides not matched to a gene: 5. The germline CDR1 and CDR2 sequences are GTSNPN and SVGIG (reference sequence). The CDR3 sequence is CAWTPDRGLYGYTF. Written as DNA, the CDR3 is TGTGCCTGGACCCCGGACAGGGGGCTCTATGGCTACACCTTC.